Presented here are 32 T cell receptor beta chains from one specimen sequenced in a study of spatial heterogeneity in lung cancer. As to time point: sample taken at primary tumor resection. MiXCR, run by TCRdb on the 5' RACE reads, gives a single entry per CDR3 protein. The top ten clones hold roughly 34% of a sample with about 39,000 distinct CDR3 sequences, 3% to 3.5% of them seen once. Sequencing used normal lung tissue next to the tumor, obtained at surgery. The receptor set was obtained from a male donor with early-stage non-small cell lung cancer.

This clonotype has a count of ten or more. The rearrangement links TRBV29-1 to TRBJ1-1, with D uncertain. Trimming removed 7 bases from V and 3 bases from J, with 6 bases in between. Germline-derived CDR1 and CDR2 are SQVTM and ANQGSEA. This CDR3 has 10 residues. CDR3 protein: CSAQDTEAFF. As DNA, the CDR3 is TGCAGCGCCCAGGACACTGAAGCTTTCTTT.

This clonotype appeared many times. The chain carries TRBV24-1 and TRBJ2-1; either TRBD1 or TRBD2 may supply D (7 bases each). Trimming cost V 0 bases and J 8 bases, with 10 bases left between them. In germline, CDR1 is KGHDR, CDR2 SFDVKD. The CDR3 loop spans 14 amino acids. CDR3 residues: CATSDLQGGDEQFF. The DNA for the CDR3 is TGTGCCACCAGTGATTTGCAGGGGGGGGATGAGCAGTTCTTC.

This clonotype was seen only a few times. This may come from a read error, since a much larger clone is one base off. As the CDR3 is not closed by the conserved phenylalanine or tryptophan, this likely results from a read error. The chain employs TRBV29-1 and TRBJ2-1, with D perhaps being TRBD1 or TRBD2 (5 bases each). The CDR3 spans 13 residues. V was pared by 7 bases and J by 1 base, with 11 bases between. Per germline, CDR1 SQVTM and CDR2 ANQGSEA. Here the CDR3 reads CSAGWGSYNEQFI. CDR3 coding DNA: TGCAGCGCAGGGTGGGGGTCCTACAATGAGCAGTTCATC.

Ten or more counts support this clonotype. As DNA, the CDR3 is TGTGCCAGCGAGAGGGGAGAAGAAAAACTGTTTTTT. Its protein product is CASERGEEKLFF. The rearrangement links TRBV2 to TRBJ1-4; D might be TRBD1 (5 bases). Germline V gives CDR1 SNHLY, CDR2 FYNNEI. The germline V and J ends were trimmed by 8 bases and 8 bases, with 12 bases remaining between them. The CDR3 sequence is 12 residues long.

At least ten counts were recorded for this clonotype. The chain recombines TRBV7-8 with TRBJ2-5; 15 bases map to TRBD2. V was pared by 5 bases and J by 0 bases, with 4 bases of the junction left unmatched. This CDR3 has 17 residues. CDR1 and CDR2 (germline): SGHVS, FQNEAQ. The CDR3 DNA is TGTGCCAGCAGCCGAGGACTAGCGGGGGGGTACCAAGAGACCCAGTACTTC. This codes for CASSRGLAGGYQETQYF.

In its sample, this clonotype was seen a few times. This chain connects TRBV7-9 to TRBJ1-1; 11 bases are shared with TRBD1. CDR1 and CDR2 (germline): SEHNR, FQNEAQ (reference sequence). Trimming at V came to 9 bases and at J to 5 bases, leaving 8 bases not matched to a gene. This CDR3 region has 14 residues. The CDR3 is CASKPGQGGTEAFF. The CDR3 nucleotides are TGTGCCAGTAAACCGGGACAGGGGGGAACTGAAGCTTTCTTT.

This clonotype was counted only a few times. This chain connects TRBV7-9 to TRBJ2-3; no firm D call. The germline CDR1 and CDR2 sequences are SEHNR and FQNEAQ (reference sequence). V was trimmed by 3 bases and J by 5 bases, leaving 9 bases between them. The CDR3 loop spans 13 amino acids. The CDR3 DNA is TGTGCCAGCAGCTTGGGGATCGGAGATACGCAGTATTTT. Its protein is CASSLGIGDTQYF.

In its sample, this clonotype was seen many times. The CDR3 sequence: CASIRGGHNAEAFF. The CDR3, as DNA: TGTGCCAGCATAAGGGGCGGACACAACGCTGAAGCTTTCTTT. The gene calls are TRBV6-2 or TRBV6-3 and TRBJ1-1; D is possibly TRBD1 (5 bases). Germline V CDR1 and CDR2: MNHEY, SVGEGT. V shed 7 bases and J shed 6 bases, with 18 bases lying between them. This CDR3 contains 14 residues.

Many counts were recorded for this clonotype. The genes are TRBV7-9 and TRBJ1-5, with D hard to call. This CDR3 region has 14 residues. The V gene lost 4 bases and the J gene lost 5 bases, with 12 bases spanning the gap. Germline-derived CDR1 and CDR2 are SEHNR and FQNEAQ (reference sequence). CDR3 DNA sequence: TGTGCCAGCAGCTCTTCGATGGCGGATCAGCCCCAGCATTTT. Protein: CASSSSMADQPQHF.

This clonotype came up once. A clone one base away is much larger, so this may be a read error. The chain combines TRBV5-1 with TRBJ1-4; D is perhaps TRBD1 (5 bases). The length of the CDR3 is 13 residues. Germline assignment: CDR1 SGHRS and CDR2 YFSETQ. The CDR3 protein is CVSSQGGDEKLFF. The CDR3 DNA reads TGCGTCAGCAGCCAGGGCGGGGATGAAAAACTGTTTTTT. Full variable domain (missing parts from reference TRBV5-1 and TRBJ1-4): KAGVTQTPRYLIKTRGQQVTLSCSPISGHRSVSWYQQTPGQGLQFLFEYFSETQRNKGNFPGRFSGRQFSNSRSEMNVSTLELGDSALYLCVSSQGGDEKLFFGSGTQLSVL.

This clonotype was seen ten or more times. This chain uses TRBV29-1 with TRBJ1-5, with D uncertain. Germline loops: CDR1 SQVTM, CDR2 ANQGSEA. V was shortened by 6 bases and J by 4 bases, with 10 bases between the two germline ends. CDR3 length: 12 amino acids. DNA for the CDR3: TGCAGCGTCGCAACGGGAAATCAGCCCCAGCATTTT. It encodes CSVATGNQPQHF.

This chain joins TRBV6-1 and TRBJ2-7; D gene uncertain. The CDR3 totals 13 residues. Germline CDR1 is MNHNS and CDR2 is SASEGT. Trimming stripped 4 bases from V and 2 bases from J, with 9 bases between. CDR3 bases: TGTGCCAGCAGTGGGTGGGTACCCTACGAGCAGTACTTC. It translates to CASSGWVPYEQYF.

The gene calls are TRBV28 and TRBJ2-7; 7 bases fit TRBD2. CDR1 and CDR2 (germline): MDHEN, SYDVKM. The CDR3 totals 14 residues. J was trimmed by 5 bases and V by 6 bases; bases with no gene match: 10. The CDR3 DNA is TGTGCCAGCAGCCCCCGGACTAGTTTCGACGAGCAGTACTTC. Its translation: CASSPRTSFDEQYF.

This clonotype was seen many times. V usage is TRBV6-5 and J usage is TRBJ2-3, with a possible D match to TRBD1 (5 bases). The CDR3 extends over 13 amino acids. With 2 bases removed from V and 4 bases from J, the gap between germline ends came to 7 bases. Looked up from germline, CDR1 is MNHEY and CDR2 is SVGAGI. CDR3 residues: CASSYGAADTQYF. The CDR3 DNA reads TGTGCCAGCAGTTACGGGGCAGCAGATACGCAGTATTTT.

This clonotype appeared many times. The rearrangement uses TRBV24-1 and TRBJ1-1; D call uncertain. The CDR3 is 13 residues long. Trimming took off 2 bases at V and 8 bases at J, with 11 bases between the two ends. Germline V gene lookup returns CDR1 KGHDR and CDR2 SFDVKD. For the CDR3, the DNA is TGTGCCACCAGTGATTACCGCTCAGAAGAAGCTTTCTTT. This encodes CATSDYRSEEAFF.

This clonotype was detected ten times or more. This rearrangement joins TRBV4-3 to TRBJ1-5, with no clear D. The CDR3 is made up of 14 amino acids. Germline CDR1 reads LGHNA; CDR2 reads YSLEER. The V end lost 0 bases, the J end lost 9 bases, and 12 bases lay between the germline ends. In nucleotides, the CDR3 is TGCGCCAGCAGCCAAGACGAGGGCCGTGGGCCCCAGCATTTT. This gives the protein CASSQDEGRGPQHF.

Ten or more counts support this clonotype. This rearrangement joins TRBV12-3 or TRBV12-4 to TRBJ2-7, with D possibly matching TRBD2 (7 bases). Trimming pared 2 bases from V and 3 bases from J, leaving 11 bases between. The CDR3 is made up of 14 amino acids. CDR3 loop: CASSLLGGDYEQYF. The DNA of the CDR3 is TGTGCCAGCAGTTTATTAGGGGGGGACTACGAGCAGTACTTC.

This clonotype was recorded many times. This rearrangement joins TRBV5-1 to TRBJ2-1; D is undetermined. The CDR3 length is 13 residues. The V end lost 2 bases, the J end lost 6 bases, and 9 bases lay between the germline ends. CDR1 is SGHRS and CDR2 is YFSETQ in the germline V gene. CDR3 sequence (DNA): TGCGCCAGCAGCTTTGATCTTTTCAATGAGCAGTTCTTC. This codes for CASSFDLFNEQFF.

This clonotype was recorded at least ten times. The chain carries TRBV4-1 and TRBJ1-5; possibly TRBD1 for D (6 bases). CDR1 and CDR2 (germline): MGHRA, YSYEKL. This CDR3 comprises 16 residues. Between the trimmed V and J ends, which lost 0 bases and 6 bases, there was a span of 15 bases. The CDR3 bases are TGCGCCAGCAGCCAAGATATTTGGCAGGGGACTCAGCCCCAGCATTTT. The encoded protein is CASSQDIWQGTQPQHF.

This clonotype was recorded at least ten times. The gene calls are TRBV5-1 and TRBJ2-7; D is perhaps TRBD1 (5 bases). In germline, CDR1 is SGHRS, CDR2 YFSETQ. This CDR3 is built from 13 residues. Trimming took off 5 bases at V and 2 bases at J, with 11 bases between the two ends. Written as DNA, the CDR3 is TGCGCCAGCAGTAACCAGGGCCCCTACGAGCAGTACTTC. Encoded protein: CASSNQGPYEQYF. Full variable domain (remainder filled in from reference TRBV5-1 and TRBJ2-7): KAGVTQTPRYLIKTRGQQVTLSCSPISGHRSVSWYQQTPGQGLQFLFEYFSETQRNKGNFPGRFSGRQFSNSRSEMNVSTLELGDSALYLCASSNQGPYEQYFGPGTRLTVT.

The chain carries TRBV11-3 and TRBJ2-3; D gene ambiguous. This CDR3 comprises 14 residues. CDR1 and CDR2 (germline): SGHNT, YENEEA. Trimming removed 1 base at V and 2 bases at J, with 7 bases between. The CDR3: CASSLGGATDTQYF. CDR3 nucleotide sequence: TGTGCCAGCAGCTTAGGGGGTGCCACAGATACGCAGTATTTT.

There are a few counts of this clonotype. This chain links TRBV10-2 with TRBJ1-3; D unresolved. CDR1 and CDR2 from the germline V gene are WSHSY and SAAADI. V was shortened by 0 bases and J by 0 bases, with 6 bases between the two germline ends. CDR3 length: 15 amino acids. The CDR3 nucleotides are TGCGCCAGCAGTGAGTCGGTCCTCTCTGGAAACACCATATATTTT. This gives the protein CASSESVLSGNTIYF.

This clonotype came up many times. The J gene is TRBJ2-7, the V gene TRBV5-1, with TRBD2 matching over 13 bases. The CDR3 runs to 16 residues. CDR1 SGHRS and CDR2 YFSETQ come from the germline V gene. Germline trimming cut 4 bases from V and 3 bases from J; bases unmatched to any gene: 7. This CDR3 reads CASSPGGTSGNYEQYF. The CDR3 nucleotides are TGCGCCAGCAGCCCAGGTGGGACTAGCGGGAACTACGAGCAGTACTTC. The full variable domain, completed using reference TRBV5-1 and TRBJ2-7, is KAGVTQTPRYLIKTRGQQVTLSCSPISGHRSVSWYQQTPGQGLQFLFEYFSETQRNKGNFPGRFSGRQFSNSRSEMNVSTLELGDSALYLCASSPGGTSGNYEQYFGPGTRLTVT.

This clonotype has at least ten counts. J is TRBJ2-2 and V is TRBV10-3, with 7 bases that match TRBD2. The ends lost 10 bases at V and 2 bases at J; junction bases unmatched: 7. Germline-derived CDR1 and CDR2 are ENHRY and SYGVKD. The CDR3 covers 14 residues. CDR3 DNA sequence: TGTGCCACTAGGGAAGCGGGAAACACCGGGGAGCTGTTTTTT. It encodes CATREAGNTGELFF.

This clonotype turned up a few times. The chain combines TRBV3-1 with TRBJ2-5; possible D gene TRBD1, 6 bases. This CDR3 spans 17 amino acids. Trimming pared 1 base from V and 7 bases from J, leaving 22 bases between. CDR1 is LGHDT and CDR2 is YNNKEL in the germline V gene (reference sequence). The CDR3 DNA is TGTGCCAGCAGCCAAGGTTCGCTGGCAGGGGTGATAGGGACCCAGTACTTC. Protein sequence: CASSQGSLAGVIGTQYF.

Written as DNA, the CDR3 is TGTGCCAGCAGCTCCTCCATCGGACAGGGTTCCTACGAGCAGTACTTC. It codes for CASSSSIGQGSYEQYF. The chain joins TRBV7-6 to TRBJ2-7; 8 positions agree with TRBD1. After removal of 4 bases from V and 1 base from J, the junction contained 9 bases not matched to a gene. CDR1 and CDR2 (germline): SGHVS, FNYEAQ. This CDR3 comprises 16 residues.

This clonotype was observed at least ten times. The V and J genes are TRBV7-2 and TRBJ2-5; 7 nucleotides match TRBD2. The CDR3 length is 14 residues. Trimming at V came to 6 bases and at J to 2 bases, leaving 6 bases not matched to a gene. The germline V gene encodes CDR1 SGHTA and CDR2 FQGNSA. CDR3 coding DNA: TGTGCCAGCAGTAGGGAGGGACGGCAAGAGACCCAGTACTTC. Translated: CASSREGRQETQYF.

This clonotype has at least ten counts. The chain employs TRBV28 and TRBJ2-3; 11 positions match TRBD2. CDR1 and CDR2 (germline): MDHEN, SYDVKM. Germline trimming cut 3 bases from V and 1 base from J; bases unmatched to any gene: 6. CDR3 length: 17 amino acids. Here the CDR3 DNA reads TGTGCCAGCAGTTTTCCCGGGACTAGCGGCCGCACAGATACGCAGTATTTT. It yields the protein CASSFPGTSGRTDTQYF.

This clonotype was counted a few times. CDR3 sequence reads: CASSYRTSGGLADTQYF. CDR3 in DNA: TGTGCCAGCAGTTACCGCACTAGCGGGGGGTTGGCAGATACGCAGTATTTT. The rearrangement joins TRBV6-5 to TRBJ2-3; 12 nucleotides match TRBD2. The germline gives CDR1 MNHEY, CDR2 SVGAGI. The CDR3 covers 17 residues. V was pared by 2 bases and J by 4 bases, with 7 bases of the junction left unmatched.

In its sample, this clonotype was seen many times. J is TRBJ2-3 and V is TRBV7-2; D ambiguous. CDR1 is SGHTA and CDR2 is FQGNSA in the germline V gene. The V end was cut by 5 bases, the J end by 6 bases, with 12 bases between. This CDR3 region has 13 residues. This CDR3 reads CASSPISLDTQYF. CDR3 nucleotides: TGTGCCAGCAGCCCGATATCATTGGATACGCAGTATTTT.

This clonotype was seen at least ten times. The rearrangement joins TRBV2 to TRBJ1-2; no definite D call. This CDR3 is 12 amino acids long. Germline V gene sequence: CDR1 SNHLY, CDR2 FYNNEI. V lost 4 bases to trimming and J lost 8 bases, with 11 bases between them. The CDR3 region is CASSGGGSGYTF. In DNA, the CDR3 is TGTGCCAGCAGTGGAGGCGGCAGCGGCTACACCTTC.

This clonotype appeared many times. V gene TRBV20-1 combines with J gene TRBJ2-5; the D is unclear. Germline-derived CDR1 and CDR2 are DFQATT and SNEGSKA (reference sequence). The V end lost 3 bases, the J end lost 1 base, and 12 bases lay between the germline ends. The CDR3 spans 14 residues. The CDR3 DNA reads TGCAGTGCTAGGTTATTAACAGTCCAAGAGACCCAGTACTTC. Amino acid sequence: CSARLLTVQETQYF.